Shown below are 10 T cell receptor beta chains from a single sample sequenced in a study of blood T cells in healthy people across ages. Combining a sample-barcoded 5' primer with a J-beta primer mix, a second PCR ran for 7 to 11 cycles. From the 5' RACE reads, TCRdb called clonotypes with MiXCR, one entry per CDR3 protein. The table lists around 2 million distinct CDR3 sequences, around 40% of them singletons. Sequencing input: blood. These receptors were taken from a human donor in good health.

The chain carries TRBV2 and TRBJ1-2; D is undetermined. CDR1 and CDR2 (germline): SNHLY, FYNNEI. V was clipped by 7 bases and J by 4 bases, with 16 bases between them. The CDR3 is made up of 14 amino acids. CDR3 DNA sequence: TGTGCCAGCATAATCGGACGGCCCCTCTATGGCTACACCTTC. As protein: CASIIGRPLYGYTF.

As regards this clonotype: The junction does not match germline at one end; this may be a read error. This chain links TRBV7-2 with TRBJ2-3, with 11 positions matching TRBD2. Germline V CDR1 and CDR2: SGHTA, FQGNSA. The CDR3 loop spans 17 amino acids. This chain's CDR3 is CASSLGLAGGPGDTQNF. CDR3 DNA sequence: TGTGCCAGCAGCTTAGGTCTAGCGGGGGGTCCTGGAGATACGCAGAATTTT.

This chain links TRBV7-9 with TRBJ2-7; unclear D gene. Looked up from germline, CDR1 is SEHNR and CDR2 is FQNEAQ (reference sequence). CDR3 length: 14 residues. With 4 bases removed from V and 2 bases from J, the gap between germline ends came to 12 bases. The CDR3 DNA reads as TGTGCCAGCAGCTCTCCGGGCCACCCCTACGAGCAGTACTTC. Translated: CASSSPGHPYEQYF.

This clonotype was detected a few times. The rearrangement joins TRBV9 to TRBJ1-1; D is ambiguous. Between the trimmed V and J ends, which lost 4 bases and 6 bases, there was a span of 13 bases. Germline CDR1 reads SGDLS; CDR2 reads YYNGEE. CDR3 length: 13 amino acids. The CDR3 protein is CASSTNGRAEAFF. Written as DNA, the CDR3 is TGTGCCAGCAGCACCAATGGACGGGCTGAAGCTTTCTTT.

V usage is TRBV7-6 and J usage is TRBJ2-1, with D perhaps matching TRBD1 (5 bases). The germline V and J ends were trimmed by 5 bases and 2 bases, with 25 bases remaining between them. This CDR3 has 19 amino acids. CDR1 is SGHVS and CDR2 is FNYEAQ in the germline V gene. The CDR3 coding sequence is TGTGCCAGCAGCCAACATGGACACGGGCAAACCACAACCTACAATGAGCAGTTCTTC. As protein: CASSQHGHGQTTTYNEQFF.

This rearrangement joins TRBV20-1 to TRBJ2-7; TRBD1 matches at 7 bases. This CDR3 has 16 residues. V lost 6 bases to trimming and J lost 3 bases; unmatched junction nucleotides: 17. The germline V gene has CDR1 DFQATT and CDR2 SNEGSKA (reference sequence). The CDR3 sequence: CSADGQENASRYEQYF. In DNA, the CDR3 is TGCAGTGCCGACGGACAGGAAAACGCTTCCCGCTACGAGCAGTACTTC.

V usage is TRBV27 and J usage is TRBJ2-7; D call uncertain. The CDR3 has 13 amino acids. V shed 3 bases and J shed 2 bases, with 8 bases lying between them. Germline CDR1 reads MNHEY; CDR2 reads SMNVEV (reference sequence). CDR3 amino acids: CASSLFLAYEQYF. CDR3 coding DNA: TGTGCCAGCAGTTTGTTTCTCGCCTACGAGCAGTACTTC.

This clonotype was observed a handful of times. The chain links TRBV29-1 to TRBJ2-1, with no clear D. This CDR3 has 10 amino acids. V was pared by 5 bases and J by 8 bases, with 7 bases between. The germline V gene encodes CDR1 SQVTM and CDR2 ANQGSEA. CDR3: CSVYLDEQFF. For the CDR3, the DNA is TGCAGCGTTTACTTGGATGAGCAGTTCTTC.

The rearrangement uses TRBV9 and TRBJ2-1; no definite D call. The V gene's germline CDR1 is SGDLS and CDR2 YYNGEE. This CDR3 spans 16 amino acids. The V end lost 0 bases, the J end lost 2 bases, and 12 bases lay between the germline ends. CDR3 in amino acids: CASSVGYRLTYNEQFF. DNA of the CDR3: TGTGCCAGCAGCGTAGGCTATCGGTTGACCTACAATGAGCAGTTCTTC. Full variable domain (outside the CDR3, taken from reference TRBV9 and TRBJ2-1): DSGVTQTPKHLITATGQRVTLRCSPRSGDLSVYWYQQSLDQGLQFLIQYYNGEERAKGNILERFSAQQFPDLHSELNLSSLELGDSALYFCASSVGYRLTYNEQFFGPGTRLTVL.

Here the CDR3 DNA reads TGCAGTGTCGCCCTAGGGACATTGGATTCACCCCTCCACTTT. Protein: CSVALGTLDSPLHF. The chain carries TRBV20-1 and TRBJ1-6; a possible D gene is TRBD1 (6 bases). The CDR3 covers 14 residues. Germline CDR1 DFQATT, CDR2 SNEGSKA (reference sequence). The V gene lost 7 bases and the J gene lost 8 bases, with 18 bases spanning the gap.